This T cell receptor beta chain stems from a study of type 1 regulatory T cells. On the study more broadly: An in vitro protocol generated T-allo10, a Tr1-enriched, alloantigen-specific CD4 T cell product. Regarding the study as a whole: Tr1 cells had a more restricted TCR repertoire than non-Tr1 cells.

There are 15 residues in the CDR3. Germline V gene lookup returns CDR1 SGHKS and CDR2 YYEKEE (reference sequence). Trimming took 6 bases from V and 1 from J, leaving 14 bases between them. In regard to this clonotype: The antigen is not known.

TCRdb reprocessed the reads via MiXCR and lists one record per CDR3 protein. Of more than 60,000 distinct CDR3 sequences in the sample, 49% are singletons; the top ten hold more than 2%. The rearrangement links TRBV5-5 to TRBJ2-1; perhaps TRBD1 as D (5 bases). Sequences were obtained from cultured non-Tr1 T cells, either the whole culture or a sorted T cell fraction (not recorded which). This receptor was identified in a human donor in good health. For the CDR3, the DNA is TGTGCCAGCACCCTCGAAGGGGTTTCCTACAATGAGCAGTTCTTC. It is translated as CASTLEGVSYNEQFF.